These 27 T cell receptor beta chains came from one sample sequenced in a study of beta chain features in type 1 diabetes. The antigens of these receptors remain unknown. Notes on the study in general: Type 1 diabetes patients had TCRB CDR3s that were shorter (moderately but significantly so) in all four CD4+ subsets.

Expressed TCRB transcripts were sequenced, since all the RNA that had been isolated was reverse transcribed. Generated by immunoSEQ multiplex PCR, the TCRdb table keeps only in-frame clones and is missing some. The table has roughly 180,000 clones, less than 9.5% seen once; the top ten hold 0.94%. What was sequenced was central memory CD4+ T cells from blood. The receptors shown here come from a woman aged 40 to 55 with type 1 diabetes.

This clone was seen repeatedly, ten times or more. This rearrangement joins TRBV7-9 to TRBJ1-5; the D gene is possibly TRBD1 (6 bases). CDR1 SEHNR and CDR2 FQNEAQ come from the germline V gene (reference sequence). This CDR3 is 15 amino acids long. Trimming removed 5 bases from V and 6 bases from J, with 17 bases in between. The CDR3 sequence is CASSRSDRFGQPQHF. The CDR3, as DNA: TGTGCCAGCAGCAGGAGCGACAGGTTCGGTCAGCCCCAGCATTTT.

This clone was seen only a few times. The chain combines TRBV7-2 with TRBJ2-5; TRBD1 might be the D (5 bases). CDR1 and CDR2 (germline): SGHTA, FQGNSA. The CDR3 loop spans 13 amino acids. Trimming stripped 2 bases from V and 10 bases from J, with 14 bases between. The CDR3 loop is CASSLLTDWGQYF. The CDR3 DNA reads TGTGCCAGCAGCTTATTGACAGACTGGGGCCAGTACTTC.

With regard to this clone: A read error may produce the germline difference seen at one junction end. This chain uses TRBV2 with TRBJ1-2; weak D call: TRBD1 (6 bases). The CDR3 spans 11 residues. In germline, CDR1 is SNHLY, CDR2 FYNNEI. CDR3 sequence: CASSDDRWPSF. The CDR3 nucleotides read TGTGCCAGCAGTGATGACAGGTGGCCTTCCTTC.

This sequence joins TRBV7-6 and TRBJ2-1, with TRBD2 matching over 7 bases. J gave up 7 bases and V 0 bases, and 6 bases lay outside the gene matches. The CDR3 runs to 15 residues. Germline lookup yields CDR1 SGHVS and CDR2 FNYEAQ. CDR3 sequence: CASSLALGAGNEQFF. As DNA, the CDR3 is TGTGCCAGCAGCTTAGCGCTAGGAGCGGGAAATGAGCAGTTCTTC.

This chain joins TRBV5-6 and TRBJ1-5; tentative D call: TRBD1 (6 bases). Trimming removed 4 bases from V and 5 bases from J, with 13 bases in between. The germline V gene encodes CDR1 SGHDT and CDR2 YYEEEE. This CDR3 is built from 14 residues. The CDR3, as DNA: TGTGCCAGCAGCCACGGGGGGCTCGATCAGCCCCAGCATTTT. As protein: CASSHGGLDQPQHF.

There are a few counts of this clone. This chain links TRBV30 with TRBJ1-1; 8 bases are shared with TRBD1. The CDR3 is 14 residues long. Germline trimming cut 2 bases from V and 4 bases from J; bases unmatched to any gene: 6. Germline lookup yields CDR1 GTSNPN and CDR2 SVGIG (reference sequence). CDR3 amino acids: CAWSITGGGTEAFF. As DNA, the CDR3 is TGTGCCTGGAGTATTACAGGGGGTGGCACTGAAGCTTTCTTT.

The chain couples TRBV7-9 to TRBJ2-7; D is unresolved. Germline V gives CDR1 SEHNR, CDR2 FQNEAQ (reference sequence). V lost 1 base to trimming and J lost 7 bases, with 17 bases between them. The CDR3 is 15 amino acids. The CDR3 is CASSLETGWNSEQYF. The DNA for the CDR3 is TGTGCCAGCAGCTTAGAGACGGGTTGGAACTCGGAGCAGTACTTC.

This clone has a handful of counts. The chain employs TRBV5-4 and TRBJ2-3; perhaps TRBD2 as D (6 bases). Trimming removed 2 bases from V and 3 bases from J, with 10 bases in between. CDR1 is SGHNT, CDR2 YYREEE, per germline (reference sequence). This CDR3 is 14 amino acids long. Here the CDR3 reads CASSFTSSTDTQYF. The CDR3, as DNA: TGTGCCAGCAGCTTCACTAGCTCGACAGATACGCAGTATTTT.

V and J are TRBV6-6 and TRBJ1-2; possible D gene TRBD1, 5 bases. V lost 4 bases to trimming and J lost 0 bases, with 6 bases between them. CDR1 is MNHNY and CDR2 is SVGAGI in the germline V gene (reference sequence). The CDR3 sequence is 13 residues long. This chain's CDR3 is CASSSTANYGYTF. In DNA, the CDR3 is TGTGCCAGCAGTTCGACAGCTAACTATGGCTACACCTTC.

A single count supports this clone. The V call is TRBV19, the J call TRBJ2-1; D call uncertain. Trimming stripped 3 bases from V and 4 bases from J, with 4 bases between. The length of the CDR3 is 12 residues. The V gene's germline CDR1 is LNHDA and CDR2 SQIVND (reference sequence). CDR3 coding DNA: TGTGCCAGTAGTATCCAGTACAATGAGCAGTTCTTC. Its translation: CASSIQYNEQFF. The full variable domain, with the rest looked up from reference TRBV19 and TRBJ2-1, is DGGITQSPKYLFRKEGQNVTLSCEQNLNHDAMYWYRQDPGQGLRLIYYSQIVNDFQKGDIAEGYSVSREKKESFPLTVTSAQKNPTAFYLCASSIQYNEQFFGPGTRLTVL.

CDR3 DNA: TGTGCCTGGAGTGCCGCGCAGGCCACTGAAGCTTTCTTT. Protein sequence: CAWSAAQATEAFF. This chain joins TRBV30 and TRBJ1-1; no definite D call. Germline loops: CDR1 GTSNPN, CDR2 SVGIG (reference sequence). The V gene lost 1 base and the J gene lost 4 bases, with 10 bases spanning the gap. This CDR3 is 13 amino acids long.

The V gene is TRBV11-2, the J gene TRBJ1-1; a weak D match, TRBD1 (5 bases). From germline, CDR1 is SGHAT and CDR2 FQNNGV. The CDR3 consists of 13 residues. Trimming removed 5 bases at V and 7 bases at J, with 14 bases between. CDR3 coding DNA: TGTGCCAGCAGCCTTTGGGGGACTTTTGAAGCTTTCTTT. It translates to CASSLWGTFEAFF.

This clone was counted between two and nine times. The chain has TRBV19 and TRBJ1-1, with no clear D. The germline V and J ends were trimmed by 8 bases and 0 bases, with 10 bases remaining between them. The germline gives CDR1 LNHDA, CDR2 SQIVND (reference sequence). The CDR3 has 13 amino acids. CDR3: CASSSQLNTEAFF. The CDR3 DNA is TGTGCCAGTTCCTCACAGCTGAACACTGAAGCTTTCTTT.

Written as DNA, the CDR3 is TGTGCCAGCAGCTCTTCAGGGTACGAGCAGTACTTC. Protein product: CASSSSGYEQYF. The chain links TRBV7-9 to TRBJ2-7; possibly TRBD1 for D (5 bases). This CDR3 is 12 amino acids long. V lost 4 bases and J 4 bases, leaving 8 bases between the germline ends. Looked up from germline, CDR1 is SEHNR and CDR2 is FQNEAQ (reference sequence). Using reference TRBV7-9 and TRBJ2-7 for the parts outside the CDR3, the full variable domain is DTGVSQNPRHKITKRGQNVTFRCDPISEHNRLYWYRQTLGQGPEFLTYFQNEAQLEKSRLLSDRFSAERPKGSFSTLEIQRTEQGDSAMYLCASSSSGYEQYFGPGTRLTVT.

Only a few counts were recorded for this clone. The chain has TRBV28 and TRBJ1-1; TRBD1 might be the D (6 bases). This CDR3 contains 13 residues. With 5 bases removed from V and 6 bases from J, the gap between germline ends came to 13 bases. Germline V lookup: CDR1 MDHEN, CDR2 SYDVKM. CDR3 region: CASSKGDLPEAFF. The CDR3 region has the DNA TGTGCCAGCAGTAAGGGGGATCTCCCTGAAGCTTTCTTT. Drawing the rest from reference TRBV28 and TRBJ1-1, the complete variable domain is DVKVTQSSRYLVKRTGEKVFLECVQDMDHENMFWYRQDPGLGLRLIYFSYDVKMKEKGDIPEGYSVSREKKERFSLILESASTNQTSMYLCASSKGDLPEAFFGQGTRLTVV.

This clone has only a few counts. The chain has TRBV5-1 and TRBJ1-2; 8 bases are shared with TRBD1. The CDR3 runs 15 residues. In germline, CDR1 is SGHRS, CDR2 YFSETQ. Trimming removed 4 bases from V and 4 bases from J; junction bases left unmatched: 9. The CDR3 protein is CASSPAPGQGYGYTF. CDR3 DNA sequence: TGCGCCAGCAGCCCCGCCCCAGGACAGGGCTATGGCTACACCTTC. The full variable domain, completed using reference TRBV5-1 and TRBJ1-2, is KAGVTQTPRYLIKTRGQQVTLSCSPISGHRSVSWYQQTPGQGLQFLFEYFSETQRNKGNFPGRFSGRQFSNSRSEMNVSTLELGDSALYLCASSPAPGQGYGYTFGSGTRLTVV.

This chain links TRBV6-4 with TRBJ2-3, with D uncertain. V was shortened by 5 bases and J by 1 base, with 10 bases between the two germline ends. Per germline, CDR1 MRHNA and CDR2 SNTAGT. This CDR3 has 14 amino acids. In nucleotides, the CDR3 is TGTGCCAGCAGTAAGGAGATGGGCACAGATACGCAGTATTTT. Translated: CASSKEMGTDTQYF.

The DNA of the CDR3 is TGTGCCAGCAGTTTTATATTGGGGCAGCTCTACGAGCAGTACTTC. This gives the protein CASSFILGQLYEQYF. V usage is TRBV6-5 and J usage is TRBJ2-7; possibly TRBD1 for D (5 bases). V was cut by 4 bases and J by 3 bases, with 16 bases left in between. Germline CDR1 MNHEY, CDR2 SVGAGI. This CDR3 has 15 amino acids.

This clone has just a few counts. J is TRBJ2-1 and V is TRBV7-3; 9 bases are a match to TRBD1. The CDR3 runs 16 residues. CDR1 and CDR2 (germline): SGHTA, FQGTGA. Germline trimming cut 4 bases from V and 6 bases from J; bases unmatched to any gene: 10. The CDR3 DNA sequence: TGTGCCAGCAGCTCCCAACCGGGACAGGGTTTCAATGAGCAGTTCTTC. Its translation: CASSSQPGQGFNEQFF.

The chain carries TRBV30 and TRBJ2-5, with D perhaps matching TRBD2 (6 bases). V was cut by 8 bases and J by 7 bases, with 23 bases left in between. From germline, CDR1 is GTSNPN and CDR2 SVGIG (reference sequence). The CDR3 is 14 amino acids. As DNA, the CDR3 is TGTGCCCGAAGCTCAGCGGGCTCAGGAGGGACCCAGTACTTC. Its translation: CARSSAGSGGTQYF.

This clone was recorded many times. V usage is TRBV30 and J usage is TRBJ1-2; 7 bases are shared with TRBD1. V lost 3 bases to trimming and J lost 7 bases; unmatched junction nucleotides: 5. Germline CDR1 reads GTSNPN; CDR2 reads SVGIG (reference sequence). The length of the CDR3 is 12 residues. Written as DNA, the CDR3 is TGTGCCTGGAGCCCGGGACAGCTTGGCTACACCTTC. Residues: CAWSPGQLGYTF.

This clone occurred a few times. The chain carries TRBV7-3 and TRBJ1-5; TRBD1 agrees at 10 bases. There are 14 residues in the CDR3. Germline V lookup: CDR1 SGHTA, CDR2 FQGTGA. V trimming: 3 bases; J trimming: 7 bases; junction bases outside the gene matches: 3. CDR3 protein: CASSFWDRGQPQHF. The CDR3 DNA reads TGTGCCAGCAGCTTTTGGGACAGGGGACAGCCCCAGCATTTT.

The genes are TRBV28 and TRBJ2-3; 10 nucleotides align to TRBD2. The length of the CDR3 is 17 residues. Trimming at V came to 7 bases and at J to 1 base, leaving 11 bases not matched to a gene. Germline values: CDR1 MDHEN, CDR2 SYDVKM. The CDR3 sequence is CASNTPSGTSGTDTQYF. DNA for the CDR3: TGTGCCAGCAACACCCCCTCCGGGACTAGCGGCACAGATACGCAGTATTTT.

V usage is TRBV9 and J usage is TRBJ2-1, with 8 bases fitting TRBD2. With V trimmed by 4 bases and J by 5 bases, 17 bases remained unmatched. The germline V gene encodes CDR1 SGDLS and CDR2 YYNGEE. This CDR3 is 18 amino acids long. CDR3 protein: CASSPRPTGGVGDNEQFF. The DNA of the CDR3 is TGTGCCAGCAGCCCCAGACCAACCGGGGGGGTGGGGGACAATGAGCAGTTCTTC.

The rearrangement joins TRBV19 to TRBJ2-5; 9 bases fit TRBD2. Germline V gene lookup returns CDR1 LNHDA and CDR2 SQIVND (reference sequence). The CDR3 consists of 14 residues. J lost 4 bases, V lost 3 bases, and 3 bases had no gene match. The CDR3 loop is CASSMGGGVETQYF. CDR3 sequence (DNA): TGTGCCAGTAGTATGGGCGGGGGGGTAGAGACCCAGTACTTC.

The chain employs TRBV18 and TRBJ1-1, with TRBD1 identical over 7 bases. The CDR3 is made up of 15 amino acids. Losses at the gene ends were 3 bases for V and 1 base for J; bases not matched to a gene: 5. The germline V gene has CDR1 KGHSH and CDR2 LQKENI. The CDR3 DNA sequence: TGTGCCAGCTCACCCGGGACAGCCCAGAACACTGAAGCTTTCTTT. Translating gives CASSPGTAQNTEAFF.

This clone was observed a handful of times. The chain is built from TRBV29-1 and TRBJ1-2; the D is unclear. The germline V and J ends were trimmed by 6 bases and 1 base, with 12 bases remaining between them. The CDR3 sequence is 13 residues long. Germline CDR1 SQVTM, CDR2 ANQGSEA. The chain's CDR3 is CSVPREGNYGYTF. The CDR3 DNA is TGCAGCGTCCCTAGGGAGGGTAACTATGGCTACACCTTC. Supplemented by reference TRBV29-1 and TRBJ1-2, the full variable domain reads SAVISQKPSRDICQRGTSLTIQCQVDSQVTMMFWYRQQPGQSLTLIATANQGSEATYESGFVIDKFPISRPNLTFSTLTVSNMSPEDSSIYLCSVPREGNYGYTFGSGTRLTVV.